This entry is about one T cell receptor beta chain. Its antigen remains unknown. The data were taken from a study of OX40 agonist ivuxolimab in advanced cancers. CDR3 size: 14 residues. Germline V gene data show CDR1 as SGHKS and CDR2 as YYEKEE (reference sequence). The V and J ends lost 1 base and 3 bases, in that order; junction bases with no gene match: 3. Study-wide points: Relative to CD4+ cells, CD8+ T cells on average had more expanded clones. Part of the nonresponder group also had normalized T-cell clonal expansion that was low. Clonal expansion was among the lowest in partial responders at 0.1-3.0 mg/kg, especially CD8+.

The assay was immunoSEQ multiplex PCR, and TCRdb's table has in-frame clones only and misses some. The sample consists of fewer than 95,000 clones, more than 90% of them appearing once. This material consisted of CD4+ or CD8+ T cells sorted from blood, taken in a trial of the OX40 agonist ivuxolimab. The TCR comes from an adult with an advanced solid tumor such as melanoma, head and neck, liver or kidney cancer. This rearrangement joins TRBV5-5 to TRBJ2-7, with TRBD1 matching over 8 bases. The CDR3 sequence: CASSLSDRVYEQYF. The CDR3 DNA is TGTGCCAGCAGCTTGTCGGACAGGGTCTACGAGCAGTACTTC.